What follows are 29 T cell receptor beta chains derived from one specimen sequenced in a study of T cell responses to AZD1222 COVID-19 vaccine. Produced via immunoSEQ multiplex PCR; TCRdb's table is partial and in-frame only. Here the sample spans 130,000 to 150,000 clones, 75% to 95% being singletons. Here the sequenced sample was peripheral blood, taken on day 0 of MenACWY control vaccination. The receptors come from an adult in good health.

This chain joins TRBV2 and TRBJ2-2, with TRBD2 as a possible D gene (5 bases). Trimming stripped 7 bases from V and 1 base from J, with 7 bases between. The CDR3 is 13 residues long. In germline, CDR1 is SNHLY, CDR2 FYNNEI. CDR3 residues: CASTEGNTGELFF. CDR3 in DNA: TGTGCCAGCACAGAGGGGAACACCGGGGAGCTGTTTTTT. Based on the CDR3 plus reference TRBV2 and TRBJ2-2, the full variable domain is EPEVTQTPSHQVTQMGQEVILRCVPISNHLYFYWYRQILGQKVEFLVSFYNNEISEKSEIFDDQFSVERPDGSNFTLKIRSTKLEDSAMYFCASTEGNTGELFFGEGSRLTVL.

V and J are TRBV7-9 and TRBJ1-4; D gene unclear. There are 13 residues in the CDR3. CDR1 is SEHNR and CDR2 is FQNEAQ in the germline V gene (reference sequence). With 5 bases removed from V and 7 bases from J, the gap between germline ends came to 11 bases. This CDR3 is CASSRIVGEKLFF. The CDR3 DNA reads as TGTGCCAGCAGCCGTATAGTAGGTGAAAAACTGTTTTTT.

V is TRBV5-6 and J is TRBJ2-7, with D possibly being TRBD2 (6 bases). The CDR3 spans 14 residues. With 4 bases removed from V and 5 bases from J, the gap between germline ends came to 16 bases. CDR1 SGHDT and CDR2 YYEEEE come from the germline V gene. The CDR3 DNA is TGTGCCAGCAGCGGCCCGGAGGGTGGAGACGAGCAGTACTTC. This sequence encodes CASSGPEGGDEQYF.

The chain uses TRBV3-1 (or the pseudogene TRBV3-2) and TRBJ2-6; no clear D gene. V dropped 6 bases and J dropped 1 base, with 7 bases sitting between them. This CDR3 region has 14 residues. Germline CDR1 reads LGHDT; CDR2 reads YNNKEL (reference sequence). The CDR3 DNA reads TGTGCCAGCAGTCGGCAATCTGGGGCCAACGTCCTGACTTTC. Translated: CASSRQSGANVLTF.

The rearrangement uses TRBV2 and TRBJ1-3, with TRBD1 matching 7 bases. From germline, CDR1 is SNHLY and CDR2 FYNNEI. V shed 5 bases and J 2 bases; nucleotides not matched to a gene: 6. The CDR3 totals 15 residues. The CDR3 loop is CASSYTGVPGNTIYF. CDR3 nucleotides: TGTGCCAGCAGTTACACAGGGGTTCCTGGAAACACCATATATTTT.

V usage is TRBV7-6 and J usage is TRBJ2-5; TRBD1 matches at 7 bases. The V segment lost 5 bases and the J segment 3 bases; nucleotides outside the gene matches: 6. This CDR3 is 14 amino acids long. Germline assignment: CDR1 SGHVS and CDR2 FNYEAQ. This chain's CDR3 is CASSLSGGEETQYF. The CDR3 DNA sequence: TGTGCCAGCAGCCTGTCAGGGGGAGAAGAGACCCAGTACTTC. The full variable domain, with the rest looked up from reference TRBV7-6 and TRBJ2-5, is GAGVSQSPRYKVTKRGQDVALRCDPISGHVSLYWYRQALGQGPEFLTYFNYEAQQDKSGLPNDRFSAERPEGSISTLTIQRTEQRDSAMYRCASSLSGGEETQYFGPGTRLLVL.

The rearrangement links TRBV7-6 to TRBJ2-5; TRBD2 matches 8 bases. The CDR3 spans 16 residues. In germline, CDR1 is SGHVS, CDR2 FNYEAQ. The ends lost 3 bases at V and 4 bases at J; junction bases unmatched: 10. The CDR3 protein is CASSFTSGGVGETQYF. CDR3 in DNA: TGTGCCAGCAGCTTTACGAGCGGGGGCGTAGGAGAGACCCAGTACTTC. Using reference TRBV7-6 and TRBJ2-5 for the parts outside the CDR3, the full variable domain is GAGVSQSPRYKVTKRGQDVALRCDPISGHVSLYWYRQALGQGPEFLTYFNYEAQQDKSGLPNDRFSAERPEGSISTLTIQRTEQRDSAMYRCASSFTSGGVGETQYFGPGTRLLVL.

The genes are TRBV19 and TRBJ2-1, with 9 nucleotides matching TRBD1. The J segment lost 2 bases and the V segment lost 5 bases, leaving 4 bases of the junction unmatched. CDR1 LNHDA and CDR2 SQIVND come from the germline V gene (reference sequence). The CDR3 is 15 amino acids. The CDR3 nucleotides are TGTGCCAGTAGTTCCGGGACAGGGCCCTACAATGAGCAGTTCTTC. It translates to CASSSGTGPYNEQFF. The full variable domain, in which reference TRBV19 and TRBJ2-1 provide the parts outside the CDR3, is DGGITQSPKYLFRKEGQNVTLSCEQNLNHDAMYWYRQDPGQGLRLIYYSQIVNDFQKGDIAEGYSVSREKKESFPLTVTSAQKNPTAFYLCASSSGTGPYNEQFFGPGTRLTVL.

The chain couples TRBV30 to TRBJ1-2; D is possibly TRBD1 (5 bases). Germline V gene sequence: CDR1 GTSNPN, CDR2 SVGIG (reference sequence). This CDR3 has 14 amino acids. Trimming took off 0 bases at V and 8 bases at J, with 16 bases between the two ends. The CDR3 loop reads CAWSVPGASRGYTF. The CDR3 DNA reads TGTGCCTGGAGTGTACCTGGGGCCTCTCGGGGCTACACCTTC.

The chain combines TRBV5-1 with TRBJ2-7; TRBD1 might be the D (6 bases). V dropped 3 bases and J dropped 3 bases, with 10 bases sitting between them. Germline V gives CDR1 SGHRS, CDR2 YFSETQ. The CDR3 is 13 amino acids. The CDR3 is CASSWAGDYEQYF. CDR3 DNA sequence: TGCGCCAGCAGCTGGGCAGGGGACTACGAGCAGTACTTC.

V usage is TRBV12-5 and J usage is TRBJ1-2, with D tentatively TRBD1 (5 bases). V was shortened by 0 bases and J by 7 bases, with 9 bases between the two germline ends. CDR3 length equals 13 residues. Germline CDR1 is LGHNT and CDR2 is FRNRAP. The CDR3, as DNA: TGTGCTAGTGGTTTGGTAGGGACCGGTGGCTACACCTTC. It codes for CASGLVGTGGYTF.

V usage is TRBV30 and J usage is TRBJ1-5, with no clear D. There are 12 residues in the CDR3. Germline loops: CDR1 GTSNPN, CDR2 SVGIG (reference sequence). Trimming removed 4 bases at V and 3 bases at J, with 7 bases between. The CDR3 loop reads CAWNLFNQPQHF. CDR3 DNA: TGTGCCTGGAATCTCTTCAATCAGCCCCAGCATTTT.

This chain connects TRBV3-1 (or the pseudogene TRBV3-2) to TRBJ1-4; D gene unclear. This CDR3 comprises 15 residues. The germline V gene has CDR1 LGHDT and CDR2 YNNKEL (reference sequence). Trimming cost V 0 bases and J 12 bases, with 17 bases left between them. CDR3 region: CASSQEVPGTDQLFF. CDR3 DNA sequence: TGTGCCAGCAGCCAAGAGGTACCTGGTACAGATCAACTGTTTTTT.

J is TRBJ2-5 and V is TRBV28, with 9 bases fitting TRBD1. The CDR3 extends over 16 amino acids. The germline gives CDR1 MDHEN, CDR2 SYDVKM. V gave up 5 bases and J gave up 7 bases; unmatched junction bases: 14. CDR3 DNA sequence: TGTGCCAGCAGTACCCCCGGGACAGGGTTCCGACGGACCCAGTACTTC. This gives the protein CASSTPGTGFRRTQYF.

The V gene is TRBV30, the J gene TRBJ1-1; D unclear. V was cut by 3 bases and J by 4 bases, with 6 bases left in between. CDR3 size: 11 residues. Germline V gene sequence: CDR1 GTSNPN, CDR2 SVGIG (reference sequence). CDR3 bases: TGTGCCTGGAGACGGCGCACTGAAGCTTTCTTT. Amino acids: CAWRRRTEAFF.

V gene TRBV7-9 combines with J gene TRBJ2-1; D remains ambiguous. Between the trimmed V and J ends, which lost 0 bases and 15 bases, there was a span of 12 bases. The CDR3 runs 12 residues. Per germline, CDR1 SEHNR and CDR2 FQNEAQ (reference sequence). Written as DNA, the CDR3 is TGTGCCAGCAGCTTAGCGCCGTCCCGGCCGTTCTTC. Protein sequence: CASSLAPSRPFF.

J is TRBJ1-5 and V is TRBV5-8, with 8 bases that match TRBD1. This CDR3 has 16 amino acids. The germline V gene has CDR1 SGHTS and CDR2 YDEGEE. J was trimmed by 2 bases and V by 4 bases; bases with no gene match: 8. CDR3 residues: CASSGGTGRGNQPQHF. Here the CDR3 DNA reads TGTGCCAGCAGCGGGGGGACAGGCCGCGGCAATCAGCCCCAGCATTTT.

The DNA of the CDR3 is TGTGCCTGGAGTGGAGGGACAGGGGATGGCTACACCTTC. Its protein product is CAWSGGTGDGYTF. V gene TRBV30 combines with J gene TRBJ1-2, with TRBD1 matching over 10 bases. CDR1 and CDR2 from the germline V gene are GTSNPN and SVGIG (reference sequence). This CDR3 region has 13 residues. J lost 6 bases, V lost 1 base, and 2 bases had no gene match.

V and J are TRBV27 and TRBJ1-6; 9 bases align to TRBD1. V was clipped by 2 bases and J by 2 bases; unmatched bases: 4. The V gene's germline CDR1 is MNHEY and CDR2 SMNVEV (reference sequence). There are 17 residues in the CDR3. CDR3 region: CASSLSTGGTYNSPLHF. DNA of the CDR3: TGTGCCAGCAGTTTAAGCACAGGGGGCACCTATAATTCACCCCTCCACTTT.

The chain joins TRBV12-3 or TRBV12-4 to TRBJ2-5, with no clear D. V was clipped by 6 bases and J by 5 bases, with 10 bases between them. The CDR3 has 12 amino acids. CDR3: CASRADTETQYF. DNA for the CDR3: TGTGCCAGCAGGGCCGACACGGAGACCCAGTACTTC.

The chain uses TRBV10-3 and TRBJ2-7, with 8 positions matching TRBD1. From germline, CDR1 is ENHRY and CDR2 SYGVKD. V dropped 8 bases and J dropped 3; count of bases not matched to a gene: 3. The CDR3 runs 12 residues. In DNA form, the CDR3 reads TGTGCCATCCGAGACAGGGGCTACGAGCAGTACTTC. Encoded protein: CAIRDRGYEQYF.

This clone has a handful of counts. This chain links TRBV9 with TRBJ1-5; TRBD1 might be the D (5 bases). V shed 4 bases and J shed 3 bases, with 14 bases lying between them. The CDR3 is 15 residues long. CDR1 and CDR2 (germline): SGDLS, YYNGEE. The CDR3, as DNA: TGTGCCAGCAGCTTCCATGGGGCGAACAATCAGCCCCAGCATTTT. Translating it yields CASSFHGANNQPQHF.

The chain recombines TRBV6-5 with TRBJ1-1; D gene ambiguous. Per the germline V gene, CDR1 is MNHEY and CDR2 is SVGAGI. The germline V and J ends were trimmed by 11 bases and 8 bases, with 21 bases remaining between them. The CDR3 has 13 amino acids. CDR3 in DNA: TGTGCCCACAGCAGTGGAGGCCATTTGGAAGCTTTCTTT. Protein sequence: CAHSSGGHLEAFF.

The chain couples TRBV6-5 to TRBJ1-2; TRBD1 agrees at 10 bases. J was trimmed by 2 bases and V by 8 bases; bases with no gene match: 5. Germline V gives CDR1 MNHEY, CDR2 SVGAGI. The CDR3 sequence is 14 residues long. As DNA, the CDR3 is TGTGCCAGCCTTCCGGGACAGGGGAACTATGGCTACACCTTC. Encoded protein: CASLPGQGNYGYTF.

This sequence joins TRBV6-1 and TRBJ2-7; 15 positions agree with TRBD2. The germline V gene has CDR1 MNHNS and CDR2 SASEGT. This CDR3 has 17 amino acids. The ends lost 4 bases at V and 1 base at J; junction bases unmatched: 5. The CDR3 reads CASSGPGTSGGSYEQYF. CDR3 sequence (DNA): TGTGCCAGCAGTGGCCCAGGGACTAGCGGGGGGTCCTACGAGCAGTACTTC.

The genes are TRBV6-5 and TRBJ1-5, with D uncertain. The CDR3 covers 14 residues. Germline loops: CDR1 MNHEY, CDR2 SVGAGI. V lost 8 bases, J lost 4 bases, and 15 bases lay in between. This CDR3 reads CASWMRASNQPQHF. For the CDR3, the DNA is TGTGCCAGCTGGATGAGGGCTAGTAATCAGCCCCAGCATTTT.

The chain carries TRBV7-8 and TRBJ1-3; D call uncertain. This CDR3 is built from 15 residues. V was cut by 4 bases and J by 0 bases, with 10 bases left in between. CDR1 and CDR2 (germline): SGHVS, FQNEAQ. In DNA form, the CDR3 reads TGTGCCAGCAGCTCGAGGGAGGTCTCTGGAAACACCATATATTTT. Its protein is CASSSREVSGNTIYF.

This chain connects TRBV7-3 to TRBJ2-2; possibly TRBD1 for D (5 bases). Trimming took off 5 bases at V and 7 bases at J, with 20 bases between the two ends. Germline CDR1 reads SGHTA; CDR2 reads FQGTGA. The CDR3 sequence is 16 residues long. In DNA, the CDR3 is TGTGCCAGCAGCCCCTTCTTGGCAGGGATGGGCGGGGAGCTGTTTTTT. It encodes CASSPFLAGMGGELFF.

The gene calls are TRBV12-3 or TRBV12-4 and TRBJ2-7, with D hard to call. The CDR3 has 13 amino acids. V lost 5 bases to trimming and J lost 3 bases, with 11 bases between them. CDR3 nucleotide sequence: TGTGCCAGCAGTGCCCTTTTAAGCTACGAGCAGTACTTC. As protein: CASSALLSYEQYF.